The sequence of this TCR beta chain was determined in a study of T cell repertoires in cytomegalovirus infection. Study-level information: Public signatures in TCR beta pointed to CMV infection and matching HLA type.

Each CDR3 protein gets one entry after TCRdb re-called the reads with MiXCR. The top ten hold about 48% of the sample, which has 570,000 or so distinct CDR3 sequences, roughly 42% seen once. The germline CDR1 and CDR2 sequences are SGHVS and FNYEAQ. CDR3 length equals 14 residues. Trimming took 6 bases from V and 8 from J, leaving 19 bases between them. Concerning this clonotype itself: Its antigen is as yet unknown.

The V gene is TRBV7-6, the J gene TRBJ1-2; D remains unclear. This TCR came from a human donor in good health (CMV status not recorded). Some clones in this sample may be carry-over from other donors' samples. Specimen: cultured PBMCs, collected from culture after CMV antigen stimulation. The CDR3 sequence is CASSSTALVGGYTF. The CDR3 bases are TGTGCCAGCAGTTCGACCGCCCTGGTGGGGGGCTACACCTTC.